Listed below are T cell receptor beta chains from one sample, sequenced in a study of cytomegalovirus exposure and HLA in healthy donors. The data were produced by immunoSEQ multiplex PCR, yet TCRdb's version contains in-frame clones alone and is incomplete. Among more than 150,000 clones listed, 70% to 80% were seen once. Sequenced sample: PBMCs. These receptors were taken from a man between 18 and 29 years old in good health and CMV-seronegative. Each CDR3 is given with its conserved first and last residue. Each record gives: clone size, CDR3 length, J gene, V gene, D gene, CDR3 protein, CDR3 DNA. D genes are given only for firm matches. Part of the rows lack a size; the others show once, few, many or a class for expanded clones.

abundance: -; len: 12; j_gene: TRBJ2-1; v_gene: TRBV5-1; d_gene: -; CDR3aa: CASRAGSDEQFF; CDR3nt: TGCGCCAGCAGGGCGGGTAGCGATGAGCAGTTCTTC
abundance: few; len: 15; j_gene: TRBJ2-3; v_gene: TRBV19; d_gene: -; CDR3aa: CASSTQSGPTDTQYF; CDR3nt: TGTGCCAGTAGTACCCAGAGCGGTCCCACAGATACGCAGTATTTT
abundance: few; len: 16; j_gene: TRBJ2-7; v_gene: TRBV11-2; d_gene: -; CDR3aa: CASSLAGLLNSYEQYF; CDR3nt: TGTGCCAGCAGCCTCGCGGGACTTCTAAACTCCTACGAGCAGTACTTC
abundance: few; len: 15; j_gene: TRBJ2-3; v_gene: TRBV19; d_gene: -; CDR3aa: CASSSWGGLTDTQYF; CDR3nt: TGTGCCAGTAGTTCCTGGGGGGGGCTCACAGATACGCAGTATTTT
abundance: -; len: 15; j_gene: TRBJ2-3; v_gene: TRBV30; d_gene: -; CDR3aa: CAWSLRGRSPDTQYF; CDR3nt: TGTGCCTGGAGTCTACGTGGGAGATCCCCAGATACGCAGTATTTT
abundance: -; len: 12; j_gene: TRBJ1-2; v_gene: TRBV4-2; d_gene: TRBD1; CDR3aa: CASSRTGYGYTF; CDR3nt: TGTGCCAGCAGCCGGACAGGCTATGGCTACACCTTC
abundance: few; len: 13; j_gene: TRBJ1-2; v_gene: TRBV5-1; d_gene: TRBD1; CDR3aa: CASSSDRGYGYTF; CDR3nt: TGCGCCAGCAGCTCAGACAGGGGATATGGCTACACCTTC
abundance: -; len: 15; j_gene: TRBJ1-1; v_gene: TRBV9; d_gene: TRBD1; CDR3aa: CASSVGDRGSTEAFF; CDR3nt: TGTGCCAGCAGCGTTGGAGACAGGGGGTCCACTGAAGCTTTCTTT
abundance: many; len: 15; j_gene: TRBJ1-1; v_gene: TRBV6-1; d_gene: TRBD1; CDR3aa: CASSERWDSLSEAFF; CDR3nt: TGTGCCAGCAGTGAGAGGTGGGACAGCCTTTCTGAAGCTTTCTTT
abundance: -; len: 15; j_gene: TRBJ1-3; v_gene: TRBV19; d_gene: TRBD1; CDR3aa: CASSIGQGAGNTIYF; CDR3nt: TGTGCCAGTAGTATTGGACAGGGAGCTGGAAACACCATATATTTT
abundance: -; len: 12; j_gene: TRBJ1-1; v_gene: TRBV7-9; d_gene: -; CDR3aa: CASTSGDTEAFF; CDR3nt: TGTGCCAGCACCAGCGGAGACACTGAAGCTTTCTTT
abundance: -; len: 15; j_gene: TRBJ2-1; v_gene: TRBV5-1; d_gene: TRBD2; CDR3aa: CASSLWRGADNEQFF; CDR3nt: TGCGCCAGCAGCTTGTGGCGGGGGGCCGACAATGAGCAGTTCTTC
abundance: -; len: 15; j_gene: TRBJ1-3; v_gene: TRBV27; d_gene: -; CDR3aa: CASSLREGPGNTIYF; CDR3nt: TGTGCCAGCAGTTTACGGGAGGGACCGGGAAACACCATATATTTT
abundance: -; len: 13; j_gene: TRBJ1-1; v_gene: TRBV7-9; d_gene: -; CDR3aa: CASIGGQNTEAFF; CDR3nt: TGTGCCAGCATTGGGGGACAGAACACTGAAGCTTTCTTT
abundance: few; len: 15; j_gene: TRBJ2-5; v_gene: TRBV11-2; d_gene: TRBD2; CDR3aa: CASSLGDRGGETQYF; CDR3nt: TGTGCCAGCAGCTTAGGTGATCGGGGAGGGGAGACCCAGTACTTC
abundance: -; len: 15; j_gene: TRBJ1-3; v_gene: TRBV6-5; d_gene: -; CDR3aa: CASSYSGRRGNTIYF; CDR3nt: TGTGCCAGCAGTTATTCTGGCAGAAGAGGAAACACCATATATTTT
abundance: -; len: 13; j_gene: TRBJ1-1; v_gene: TRBV27; d_gene: TRBD1; CDR3aa: CASSLAGGTEAFF; CDR3nt: TGTGCCAGCAGTTTAGCAGGGGGAACTGAAGCTTTCTTT
abundance: -; len: 17; j_gene: TRBJ2-1; v_gene: TRBV7-9; d_gene: TRBD2; CDR3aa: CASSLELAGGPRNEQFF; CDR3nt: TGTGCCAGCAGCTTAGAACTAGCGGGGGGGCCGCGGAATGAGCAGTTCTTC
abundance: -; len: 17; j_gene: TRBJ2-1; v_gene: TRBV7-9; d_gene: TRBD2; CDR3aa: CASSVWTSGRIGNEQFF; CDR3nt: TGTGCCAGCAGCGTTTGGACTAGCGGGAGAATCGGCAATGAGCAGTTCTTC
abundance: -; len: 13; j_gene: TRBJ2-1; v_gene: TRBV6-1; d_gene: -; CDR3aa: CASSELAGAQQFF; CDR3nt: TGTGCCAGCAGTGAATTGGCGGGGGCACAGCAGTTCTTC
abundance: -; len: 14; j_gene: TRBJ2-7; v_gene: TRBV30; d_gene: -; CDR3aa: CAQQGAGEWYEQYF; CDR3nt: TGTGCCCAGCAAGGAGCAGGGGAATGGTACGAGCAGTACTTC
abundance: few; len: 14; j_gene: TRBJ1-2; v_gene: TRBV27; d_gene: -; CDR3aa: CASSPREGGYGYTF; CDR3nt: TGTGCCAGCAGTCCTCGTGAGGGAGGATATGGCTACACCTTC
abundance: -; len: 13; j_gene: TRBJ2-7; v_gene: TRBV10-3; d_gene: -; CDR3aa: CATAGQQNYEQYF; CDR3nt: TGTGCCACCGCGGGACAGCAAAACTACGAGCAGTACTTC
abundance: -; len: 15; j_gene: TRBJ2-1; v_gene: TRBV19; d_gene: -; CDR3aa: CASSLDLQGHNEQFF; CDR3nt: TGTGCCAGTAGTCTCGACCTTCAGGGGCACAATGAGCAGTTCTTC
abundance: few; len: 15; j_gene: TRBJ2-7; v_gene: TRBV27; d_gene: TRBD2; CDR3aa: CASSSDLAVSYEQYF; CDR3nt: TGTGCCAGCAGTTCCGACCTAGCGGTCTCCTACGAGCAGTACTTC
abundance: few; len: 14; j_gene: TRBJ2-7; v_gene: TRBV7-2; d_gene: -; CDR3aa: CASSPSFGVYEQYF; CDR3nt: TGTGCCAGCAGCCCATCATTCGGGGTTTACGAGCAGTACTTC
abundance: once; len: 13; j_gene: TRBJ1-5; v_gene: TRBV19; d_gene: -; CDR3aa: CASSNRANQPQHF; CDR3nt: TGTGCCAGTAGTAACAGGGCTAATCAGCCCCAGCATTTT
abundance: -; len: 18; j_gene: TRBJ2-1; v_gene: TRBV2; d_gene: TRBD1; CDR3aa: CASRLTGGILSSYNEQFF; CDR3nt: TGTGCCAGCAGATTGACAGGGGGGATCCTGAGCTCCTACAATGAGCAGTTCTTC
abundance: -; len: 13; j_gene: TRBJ2-7; v_gene: TRBV5-1; d_gene: -; CDR3aa: CASSLTGNYEQYF; CDR3nt: TGCGCCAGCAGCTTAACAGGGAACTACGAGCAGTACTTC
abundance: -; len: 12; j_gene: TRBJ2-7; v_gene: TRBV18; d_gene: -; CDR3aa: CASSLSSYEQYF; CDR3nt: TGTGCCAGCTCACTCAGCTCCTACGAGCAGTACTTC
abundance: -; len: 13; j_gene: TRBJ2-1; v_gene: TRBV7-2; d_gene: -; CDR3aa: CASSLARSNEQFF; CDR3nt: TGTGCCAGCAGCTTAGCGCGGAGTAATGAGCAGTTCTTC
abundance: -; len: 14; j_gene: TRBJ2-2; v_gene: TRBV15; d_gene: -; CDR3aa: CATSGPANTGELFF; CDR3nt: TGTGCCACCAGCGGCCCCGCGAACACCGGGGAGCTGTTTTTT
abundance: once; len: 16; j_gene: TRBJ1-2; v_gene: TRBV9; d_gene: TRBD1; CDR3aa: CASSVGTGGTGDGYTF; CDR3nt: TGTGCCAGCAGCGTAGGAACTGGGGGGACAGGGGATGGCTACACCTTC
abundance: -; len: 14; j_gene: TRBJ1-1; v_gene: TRBV29-1; d_gene: TRBD1; CDR3aa: CSVETGQGHTEAFF; CDR3nt: TGCAGCGTTGAAACGGGACAGGGCCACACTGAAGCTTTCTTT
abundance: -; len: 15; j_gene: TRBJ2-2; v_gene: TRBV2; d_gene: -; CDR3aa: CASSPGDSNTGELFF; CDR3nt: TGTGCCAGCAGCCCCGGGGACTCGAACACCGGGGAGCTGTTTTTT
abundance: -; len: 15; j_gene: TRBJ1-3; v_gene: TRBV6-1; d_gene: -; CDR3aa: CASSERGDSGNTIYF; CDR3nt: TGTGCCAGCAGTGAAAGAGGAGACTCTGGAAACACCATATATTTT
abundance: -; len: 13; j_gene: TRBJ1-1; v_gene: TRBV6-1; d_gene: -; CDR3aa: CASSERETTKAFF; CDR3nt: TGTGCCAGCAGTGAAAGGGAAACGACTAAGGCTTTCTTT
abundance: -; len: 17; j_gene: TRBJ2-2; v_gene: TRBV27; d_gene: TRBD1; CDR3aa: CASTPVGTGRNTGELFF; CDR3nt: TGTGCCAGCACGCCCGTCGGGACAGGGAGGAACACCGGGGAGCTGTTTTTT
abundance: -; len: 18; j_gene: TRBJ1-2; v_gene: TRBV27; d_gene: TRBD1; CDR3aa: CASSPLGFWDRVVDGYTF; CDR3nt: TGTGCCAGCAGTCCCTTGGGGTTTTGGGACAGGGTTGTCGATGGCTACACCTTC
abundance: -; len: 15; j_gene: TRBJ2-2; v_gene: TRBV6-6; d_gene: -; CDR3aa: CASRPGGRMAGELFF; CDR3nt: TGTGCCAGCAGACCCGGGGGAAGGATGGCCGGGGAGCTGTTTTTT
abundance: -; len: 16; j_gene: TRBJ1-2; v_gene: TRBV11-2; d_gene: TRBD1; CDR3aa: CASSPTMTGAMFGYTF; CDR3nt: TGTGCCAGCAGCCCAACCATGACAGGGGCCATGTTTGGCTACACCTTC
abundance: -; len: 15; j_gene: TRBJ2-2; v_gene: TRBV7-2; d_gene: -; CDR3aa: CASSLYAISTGELFF; CDR3nt: TGTGCCAGCAGCTTATATGCCATTAGTACCGGGGAGCTGTTTTTT
abundance: -; len: 18; j_gene: TRBJ2-2; v_gene: TRBV7-9; d_gene: -; CDR3aa: CASSFGGRRFGRTGELFF; CDR3nt: TGTGCCAGCAGCTTTGGGGGGAGGCGGTTCGGAAGGACCGGGGAGCTGTTTTTT
abundance: once; len: 15; j_gene: TRBJ2-2; v_gene: TRBV29-1; d_gene: TRBD1; CDR3aa: CSVEVGQVGTGELFF; CDR3nt: TGCAGCGTTGAAGTTGGACAGGTGGGAACCGGGGAGCTGTTTTTT